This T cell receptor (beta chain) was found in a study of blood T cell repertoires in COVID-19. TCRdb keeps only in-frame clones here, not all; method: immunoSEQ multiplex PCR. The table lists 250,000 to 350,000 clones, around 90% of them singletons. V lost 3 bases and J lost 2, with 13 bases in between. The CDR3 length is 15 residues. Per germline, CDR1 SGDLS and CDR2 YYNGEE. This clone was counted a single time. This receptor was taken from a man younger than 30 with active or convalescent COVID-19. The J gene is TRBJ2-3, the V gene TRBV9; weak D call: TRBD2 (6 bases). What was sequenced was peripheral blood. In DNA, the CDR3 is TGTGCCAGCAGCGGGGGACTGAGTGACACAGATACGCAGTATTTT. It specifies CASSGGLSDTDTQYF.